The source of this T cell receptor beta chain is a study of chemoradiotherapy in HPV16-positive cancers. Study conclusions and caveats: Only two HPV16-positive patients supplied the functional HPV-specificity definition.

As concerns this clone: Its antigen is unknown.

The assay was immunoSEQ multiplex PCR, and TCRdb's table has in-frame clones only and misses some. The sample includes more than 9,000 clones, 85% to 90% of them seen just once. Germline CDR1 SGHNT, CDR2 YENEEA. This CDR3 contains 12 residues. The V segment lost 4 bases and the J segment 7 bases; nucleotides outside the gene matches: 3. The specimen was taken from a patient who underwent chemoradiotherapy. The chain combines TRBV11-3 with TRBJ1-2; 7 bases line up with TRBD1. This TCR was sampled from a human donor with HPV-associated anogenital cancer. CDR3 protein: CASSWRDSGYTF. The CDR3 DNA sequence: TGTGCCAGCAGCTGGAGGGACAGTGGCTACACCTTC.